This entry is about one TCR beta chain. Germline is not matched at one junction end, which may reflect a read error. The data belong to a study of T cells in Graves' hyperthyroidism and ophthalmopathy. Exclusion of a patient resulted from uncontrolled infection, other autoimmune disease, pregnancy or lactation. Thyroid ultrasound, orbital computed tomography, clinical symptoms, and serum thyroxine and TRAb underpinned diagnoses. The germline gives CDR1 SGHAT, CDR2 FQDESV (reference sequence). The CDR3 is 14 residues long. TCR beta CDR3 region amplification was performed from RNA transcripts. The TCR CDR3 was amplified in a first-round RT-PCR using the HTBI primer set. TCRdb redid the calling of the multiplex PCR reads with MiXCR, one entry per CDR3 protein. The sample contains 240,000 or so distinct CDR3 sequences, 16% of which appear only once.

The chain joins TRBV11-1 to TRBJ1-2, with D uncertain. This sequence was found in a young woman with Graves' ophthalmopathy. The sequenced sample consisted of blood. CDR3 sequence (DNA): TGCGCCAGCAGCCTGACGTTGGAGGTCTATGGCTACACCTTC. Protein: CASSLTLEVYGYTF.